The rows below give T cell receptor beta chains drawn from one sample of a study of technical replicates of blood from several donors. Here immunoSEQ multiplex PCR was the method, and the copy in TCRdb shows in-frame clones only, minus some. The sample consists of 55,000 to 75,000 clones, 75% to 95% of them appearing once. Sequencing used PBMCs. These TCRs come from a human donor in good health. Some clones in this sample may be carry-over from other donors' samples. CDR3s include the opening cysteine and the closing phenylalanine or tryptophan. D genes are given only for firm matches. Size is omitted from some rows. Given values are once, few, many or a class for expanded clones.

>NA|TRBV7-9|NA|TRBJ1-2
CASSSFMNYGYTF
TGTGCCAGCAGCTCCTTTATGAACTATGGCTACACCTTC
>TRBD1|TRBV4-3|NA|TRBJ1-2
CASSPQGDYGYTF
TGCGCCAGCAGCCCCCAGGGGGACTATGGCTACACCTTC
>NA|TRBV27|NA|TRBJ1-1
CASSLDRRTEAFF
TGTGCCAGCAGTTTAGACAGGCGCACTGAAGCTTTCTTT
>NA|TRBV27|NA|TRBJ2-7
CASSFGFAAYEQYF
TGTGCCAGCAGTTTCGGCTTTGCGGCCTACGAGCAGTACTTC
>TRBD2|TRBV7-2|NA|TRBJ2-7
CASSLGGSRNEQYF
TGTGCCAGCAGCTTAGGCGGGAGTAGGAACGAGCAGTACTTC
>NA|TRBV27|NA|TRBJ2-7
CASSSDSYEQYF
TGTGCCAGCAGTTCCGACAGCTACGAGCAGTACTTC
>TRBD2|TRBV7-9|few|TRBJ2-1
CASTERGGSMFGQFF
TGTGCCAGCACCGAACGGGGGGGATCAATGTTCGGGCAGTTCTTC
>NA|TRBV18|NA|TRBJ2-7
CASSPNVGGTEQYF
TGTGCCAGCTCTCCCAACGTCGGCGGGACCGAGCAGTACTTC
>TRBD2|TRBV7-2|NA|TRBJ2-2
CASSPAASGRPGELFF
TGTGCCAGCAGCCCAGCAGCAAGCGGGAGGCCCGGGGAGCTGTTTTTT
>TRBD2|TRBV4-1|NA|TRBJ2-2
CASSRASGGRNTGELFF
TGCGCCAGCAGCAGGGCTAGCGGGGGGCGGAACACCGGGGAGCTGTTTTTT
>NA|TRBV10-3|few|TRBJ1-3
CAIRDSSGNTIYF
TGTGCCATCAGGGACAGCTCTGGAAACACCATATATTTT
>NA|TRBV4-2|NA|TRBJ1-4
CASSQAAQDNEKLFF
TGTGCCAGCAGCCAAGCTGCACAGGATAATGAAAAACTGTTTTTT
>NA|TRBV18|NA|TRBJ1-4
CASSPRQATNEKLFF
TGTGCCAGCTCACCAAGACAGGCAACTAATGAAAAACTGTTTTTT
>NA|TRBV7-9|NA|TRBJ2-4
CASSLALVDQNIQYF
TGTGCCAGCAGCTTAGCGCTAGTCGACCAGAACATTCAGTACTTC
>NA|TRBV4-2|once|TRBJ2-7
CASSQDPASTEQYF
TGTGCCAGCAGCCAAGATCCCGCTAGCACAGAGCAGTACTTC
>NA|TRBV25-1|once|TRBJ2-3
CASSRPGADTQYF
TGTGCCAGCAGCCGGCCCGGGGCAGATACGCAGTATTTT
>NA|TRBV5-6|NA|TRBJ1-3
CASSFFWGLSGNTIYF
TGTGCCAGCAGCTTCTTTTGGGGACTCTCTGGAAACACCATATATTTT
>TRBD2|TRBV27|NA|TRBJ2-7
CASSPAGPYEQYF
TGTGCCAGCAGTCCAGCGGGACCCTACGAGCAGTACTTC
>TRBD2|TRBV30|NA|TRBJ2-3
CAWSLTGLAELTQYF
TGTGCCTGGAGCCTAACGGGACTAGCAGAACTCACGCAGTATTTT
>NA|TRBV10-3|once|TRBJ1-5
CAISTQPRQPQHF
TGTGCCATCAGCACTCAACCACGGCAGCCCCAGCATTTT
>NA|TRBV2|NA|TRBJ2-7
CASSYSGYHEQYF
TGTGCCAGCAGTTATTCAGGGTACCACGAGCAGTACTTC
>NA|TRBV6-1|NA|TRBJ2-4
CASSERPIPGIQYF
TGTGCCAGCAGTGAAAGGCCCATACCAGGCATTCAGTACTTC
>TRBD2|TRBV7-9|once|TRBJ2-1
CASSPTSEAVDEQFF
TGTGCCAGCAGCCCGACTAGCGAGGCAGTCGATGAGCAGTTCTTC
>NA|TRBV7-8|NA|TRBJ1-2
CASSSHSSNYGYTF
TGTGCCAGCAGCTCCCACTCCTCTAACTATGGCTACACCTTC
>TRBD1|TRBV7-2|NA|TRBJ1-1
CASSPVGGTAAAFF
TGTGCCAGCAGCCCAGTTGGGGGGACAGCAGCGGCTTTCTTT
>NA|TRBV6-1|NA|TRBJ1-4
CASSESPDIQSKLFF
TGTGCCAGCAGTGAATCCCCGGACATTCAGTCAAAACTGTTTTTT
>NA|TRBV29-1|NA|TRBJ2-7
CSVTRGHSYEQYF
TGCAGCGTTACAAGAGGACATTCCTACGAGCAGTACTTC
>NA|TRBV2|once|TRBJ1-1
CASSEARGEAFF
TGTGCCAGCAGTGAAGCGCGAGGGGAAGCTTTCTTT
>TRBD1|TRBV18|NA|TRBJ2-7
CASSPGTGGAQQYF
TGTGCCAGCTCACCCGGGACAGGGGGCGCTCAGCAGTACTTC
>NA|TRBV7-8|NA|TRBJ2-3
CASSLVRTSSTDTQYF
TGTGCCAGCAGCTTAGTTCGAACTTCTAGCACAGATACGCAGTATTTT
>NA|TRBV5-4|NA|TRBJ2-7
CASSLANEQYF
TGTGCCAGCAGCTTAGCTAACGAGCAGTACTTC
>TRBD1|TRBV6-1|NA|TRBJ1-2
CASSEGVGQYGYTF
TGTGCCAGCAGTGAAGGTGTGGGACAGTATGGCTACACCTTC
>TRBD1|TRBV11-3|once|TRBJ2-2
CASSVGTGGRTGELFF
TGTGCCAGCAGCGTGGGGACAGGGGGTCGGACCGGGGAGCTGTTTTTT
>NA|TRBV7-2|NA|TRBJ1-4
CASSLLGRSNEKLFF
TGTGCCAGCAGCTTATTGGGCCGCTCGAATGAAAAACTGTTTTTT
>TRBD2|TRBV6-4|NA|TRBJ2-1
CASSELAGQYNEQFF
TGTGCCAGCAGTGAACTAGCGGGACAATACAATGAGCAGTTCTTC